This T cell receptor beta chain was identified in a study of identical twins. Study-wide results and limits: Memory repertoires lacked the insertion deficit that abundant cord blood beta clonotypes showed.

This clonotype was seen only a few times. The antigen remains unidentified. From germline, CDR1 is SNHLY and CDR2 FYNNEI. Trimming shortened V by 8 bases and J by 7 bases, and 20 bases separated the two germline ends. The CDR3 sequence is 14 residues long. TCRdb independently ran MiXCR on the 5' RACE reads; one entry per CDR3 protein. The table has over 200,000 distinct CDR3 sequences, over 5% seen once; the top ten hold roughly 15%. These records were also assigned to another study, of T cells expressing NK-cell markers. That study adds: Sorted CD3+CD56-NKG2C+, CD3+CD56+NKG2C+ and CD3+CD56+NKG2C- T cells supplied the TCR beta repertoires. In several experiments, sorting was confined to alpha-beta TCR T cells through use of an anti-gamma-delta TCR antibody. Four donors showed these clonotypes also leading the CD3+CD56-NKG2C+ fraction.

The chain employs TRBV2 and TRBJ1-1; D may be TRBD1 (6 bases). This TCR derives from a woman under 30 in good health. The specimen sequenced was CD8+ T cells sorted from blood. The CDR3 loop is CASAPAEGGGEAFF. CDR3 DNA sequence: TGTGCCAGCGCCCCGGCAGAGGGGGGGGGTGAAGCTTTCTTT.